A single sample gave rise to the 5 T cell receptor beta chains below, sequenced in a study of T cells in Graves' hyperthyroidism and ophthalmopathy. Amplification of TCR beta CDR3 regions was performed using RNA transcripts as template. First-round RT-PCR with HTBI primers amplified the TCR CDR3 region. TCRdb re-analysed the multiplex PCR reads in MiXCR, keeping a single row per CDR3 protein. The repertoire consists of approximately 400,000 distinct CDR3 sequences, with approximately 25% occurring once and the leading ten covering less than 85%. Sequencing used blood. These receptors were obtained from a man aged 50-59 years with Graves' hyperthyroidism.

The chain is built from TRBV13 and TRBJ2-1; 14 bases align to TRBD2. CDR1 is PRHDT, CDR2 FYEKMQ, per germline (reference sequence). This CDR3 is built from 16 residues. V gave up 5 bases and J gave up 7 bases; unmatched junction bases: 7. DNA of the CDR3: TGTGCCAGCAGCCCACCGGGACTAGCGGGAGATAATGAGCAGTTCTTC. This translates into CASSPPGLAGDNEQFF.

This CDR3 reads CASSATGAGSYGYTF. The CDR3 DNA reads as TGTGCCAGCAGTGCTACAGGGGCCGGTTCGTATGGCTACACCTTC. This chain joins TRBV28 and TRBJ1-2, with 7 bases aligning to TRBD1. V was pared by 5 bases and J by 5 bases, with 11 bases of the junction left unmatched. This CDR3 has 15 amino acids. Germline values: CDR1 MDHEN, CDR2 SYDVKM.

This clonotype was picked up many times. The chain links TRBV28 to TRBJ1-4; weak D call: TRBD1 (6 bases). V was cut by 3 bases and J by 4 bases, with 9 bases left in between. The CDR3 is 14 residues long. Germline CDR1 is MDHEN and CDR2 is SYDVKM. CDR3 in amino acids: CASSFRGINEKLFF. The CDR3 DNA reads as TGTGCCAGCAGTTTCAGGGGTATTAATGAAAAACTGTTTTTT.

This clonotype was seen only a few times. The CDR3 DNA is TGTGCCAGCAGCCACAGCTACTATCAGCCCCAGCATTTT. Amino acid sequence: CASSHSYYQPQHF. V and J are TRBV27 and TRBJ1-5; D unresolved. CDR3 size: 13 residues. V was clipped by 6 bases and J by 5 bases, with 11 bases between them. The germline V gene encodes CDR1 MNHEY and CDR2 SMNVEV (reference sequence).

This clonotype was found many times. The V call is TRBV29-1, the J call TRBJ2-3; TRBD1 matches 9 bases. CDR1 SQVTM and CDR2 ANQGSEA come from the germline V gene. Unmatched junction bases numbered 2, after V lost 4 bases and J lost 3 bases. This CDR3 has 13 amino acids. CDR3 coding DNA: TGCAGCGTTGGAGGACAGGGGACAGATACGCAGTATTTT. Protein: CSVGGQGTDTQYF.